This T cell receptor beta chain was captured by sequencing in a study of T cell repertoires in cytomegalovirus infection. The length of the CDR3 is 15 residues. The V gene's germline CDR1 is DFQATT and CDR2 SNEGSKA (reference sequence). V was shortened by 3 bases and J by 4 bases, with 16 bases between the two germline ends. Regarding this clonotype: Antigen unknown.

From the reads, TCRdb called clonotypes with MiXCR, one entry per CDR3 protein. This sample yields 380,000 or so distinct CDR3 sequences, of which roughly 36% are seen a single time; roughly 13% belongs to the top ten. The sample was cultured PBMCs, taken from culture after CMV antigen stimulation. This sequence originates from a human donor in good health (CMV status not recorded). Some clones in this sample may be carry-over from other donors' samples. The chain joins TRBV20-1 to TRBJ2-1; no clear D. The CDR3 nucleotides are TGCAGTGCTAGTACGGGCGCGAACCGGTACAATGAGCAGTTCTTC. Translation gives CSASTGANRYNEQFF.